Below are 2 T cell receptor beta chains sequenced from a single sample in a study of T cell repertoires in cytomegalovirus infection. Antigens of these TCRs are unknown. Each CDR3 protein gets one entry after TCRdb re-called the reads with MiXCR. The sample holds about 570,000 distinct CDR3 sequences, about 39% seen once. The specimen was cultured PBMCs, collected from culture after CMV antigen stimulation. All receptors come from a human donor in good health (CMV status not recorded). Some clones in this sample may be carry-over from other donors' samples.

This clonotype occurred a few times. The chain is built from TRBV7-2 and TRBJ1-1; 12 bases line up with TRBD1. This CDR3 has 17 amino acids. V lost 2 bases and J lost 6; bases outside the gene matches: 10. The germline V gene has CDR1 SGHTA and CDR2 FQGNSA. DNA for the CDR3: TGTGCCAGCAGCTTATATTCGGGACAGGGGGCGATCGCTGAAGCTTTCTTT. Its protein is CASSLYSGQGAIAEAFF.

This clonotype has just a few counts. The CDR3 reads CASSYFPGQVPEQYF. CDR3 sequence (DNA): TGTGCCAGCAGTTACTTTCCGGGACAGGTCCCCGAGCAGTACTTC. The chain employs TRBV6-2 or TRBV6-3 and TRBJ2-7; TRBD1 aligns across 8 bases. CDR3 length: 15 amino acids. The germline V gene has CDR1 MNHEY and CDR2 SVGEGT. V was clipped by 1 base and J by 6 bases; unmatched bases: 8.